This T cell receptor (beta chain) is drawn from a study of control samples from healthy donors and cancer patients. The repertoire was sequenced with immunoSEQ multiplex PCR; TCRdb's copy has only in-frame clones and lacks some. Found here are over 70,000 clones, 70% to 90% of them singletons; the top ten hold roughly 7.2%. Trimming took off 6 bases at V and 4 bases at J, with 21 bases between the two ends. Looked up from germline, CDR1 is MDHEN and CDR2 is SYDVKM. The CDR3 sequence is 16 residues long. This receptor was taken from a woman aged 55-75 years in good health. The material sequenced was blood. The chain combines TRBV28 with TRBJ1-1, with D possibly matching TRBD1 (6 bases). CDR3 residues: CASSSWAEGVVTEAFF. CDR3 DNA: TGTGCCAGCAGCTCCTGGGCGGAGGGGGTGGTCACTGAAGCTTTCTTT.